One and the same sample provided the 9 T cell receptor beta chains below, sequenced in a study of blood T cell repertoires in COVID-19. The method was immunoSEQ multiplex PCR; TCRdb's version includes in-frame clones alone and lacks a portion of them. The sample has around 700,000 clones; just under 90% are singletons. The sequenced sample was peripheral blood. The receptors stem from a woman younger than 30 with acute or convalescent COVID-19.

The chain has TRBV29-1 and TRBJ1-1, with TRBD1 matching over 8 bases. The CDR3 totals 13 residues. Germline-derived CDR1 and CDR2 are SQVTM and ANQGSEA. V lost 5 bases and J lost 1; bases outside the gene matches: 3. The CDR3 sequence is CSVTGTGNTEAFF. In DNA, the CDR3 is TGCAGCGTTACCGGGACAGGGAACACTGAAGCTTTCTTT.

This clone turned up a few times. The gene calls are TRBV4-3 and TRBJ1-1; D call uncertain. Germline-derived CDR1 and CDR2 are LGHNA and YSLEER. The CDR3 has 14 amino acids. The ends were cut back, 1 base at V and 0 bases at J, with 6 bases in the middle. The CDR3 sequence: CASSQGHMNTEAFF. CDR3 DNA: TGCGCCAGCAGCCAAGGACATATGAACACTGAAGCTTTCTTT.

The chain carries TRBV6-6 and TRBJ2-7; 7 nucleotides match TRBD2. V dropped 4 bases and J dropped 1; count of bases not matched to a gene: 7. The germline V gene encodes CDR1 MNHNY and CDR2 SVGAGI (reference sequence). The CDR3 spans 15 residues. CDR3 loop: CASSSSAGRSYEQYF. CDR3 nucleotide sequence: TGTGCCAGCAGTTCTTCAGCGGGACGTTCCTACGAGCAGTACTTC.

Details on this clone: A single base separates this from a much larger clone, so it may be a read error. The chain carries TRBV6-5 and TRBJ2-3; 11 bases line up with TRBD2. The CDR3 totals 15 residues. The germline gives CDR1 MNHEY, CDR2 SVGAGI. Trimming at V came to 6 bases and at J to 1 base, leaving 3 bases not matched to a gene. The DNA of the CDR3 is TGTGCCAGCAGGGAGACTAGCGGGGGCACAGATACGCAGTATTTT. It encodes CASRETSGGTDTQYF.

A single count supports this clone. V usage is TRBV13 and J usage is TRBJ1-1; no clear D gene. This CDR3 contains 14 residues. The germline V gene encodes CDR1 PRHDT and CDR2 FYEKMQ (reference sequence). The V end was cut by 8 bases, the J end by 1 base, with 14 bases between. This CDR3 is CASRSETENTEAFF. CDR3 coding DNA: TGTGCCAGCCGATCAGAAACAGAGAACACTGAAGCTTTCTTT.

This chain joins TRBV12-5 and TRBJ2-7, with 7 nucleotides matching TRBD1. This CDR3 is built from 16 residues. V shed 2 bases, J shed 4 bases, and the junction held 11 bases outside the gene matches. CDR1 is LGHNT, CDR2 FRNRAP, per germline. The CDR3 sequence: CASGLMTGLPLYEQYF. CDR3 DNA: TGTGCTAGTGGTTTGATGACAGGGCTGCCGTTGTACGAGCAGTACTTC.

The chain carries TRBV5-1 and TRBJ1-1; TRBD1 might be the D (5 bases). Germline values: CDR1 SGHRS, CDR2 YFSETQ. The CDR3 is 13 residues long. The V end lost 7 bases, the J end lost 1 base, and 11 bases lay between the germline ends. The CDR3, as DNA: TGCGCCAGCTCCTGGGGGGGGAACACTGAAGCTTTCTTT. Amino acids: CASSWGGNTEAFF. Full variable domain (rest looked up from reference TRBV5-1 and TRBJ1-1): KAGVTQTPRYLIKTRGQQVTLSCSPISGHRSVSWYQQTPGQGLQFLFEYFSETQRNKGNFPGRFSGRQFSNSRSEMNVSTLELGDSALYLCASSWGGNTEAFFGQGTRLTVV.

CDR3 DNA: TGTGCCAGTAGTTGGTCTAGCACGAACACCGGGGAGCTGTTTTTT. It specifies CASSWSSTNTGELFF. V usage is TRBV19 and J usage is TRBJ2-2; weak D call: TRBD2 (5 bases). This CDR3 is 15 amino acids long. Trimming cost V 5 bases and J 0 bases, with 10 bases left between them. The germline V gene encodes CDR1 LNHDA and CDR2 SQIVND (reference sequence).

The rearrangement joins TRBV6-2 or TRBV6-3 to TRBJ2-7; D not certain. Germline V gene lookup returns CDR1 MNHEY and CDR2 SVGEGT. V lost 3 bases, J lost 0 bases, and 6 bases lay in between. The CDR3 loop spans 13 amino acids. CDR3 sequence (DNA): TGTGCCAGCAGTTATGGAGTCTCCTACGAGCAGTACTTC. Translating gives CASSYGVSYEQYF.